This TCR beta chain originates from a study of control samples from healthy donors and cancer patients. Only in-frame clones appear in the TCRdb table, and some are missing; sequencing was by immunoSEQ multiplex PCR. Among 85,000 to 90,000 clones listed, about 89% were seen once. The CDR3 spans 14 residues. The V gene end was trimmed by 10 bases and the J gene end by 8 bases; junction bases not matched to a gene: 6. Germline values: CDR1 ENHRY, CDR2 SYGVKD. The receptor was derived from a woman between 45 and 60 years old with colorectal cancer. Sample: PBMCs. The chain couples TRBV10-3 to TRBJ2-1; TRBD2 matches at 15 bases. The CDR3 is CATGLAGGLDEQFF. The DNA for the CDR3 is TGTGCCACAGGACTAGCGGGGGGGCTGGATGAGCAGTTCTTC.